This T cell receptor (beta chain) derives from a study of blood T cell repertoires in COVID-19. Measured with immunoSEQ multiplex PCR; TCRdb has only the in-frame clones, and not every one. The sample has 100,000 to 150,000 clones; roughly 90% are singletons. The TCR sequence derives from a man aged 50 to 59 with acute or convalescent COVID-19. The sample taken for sequencing was peripheral blood.

CDR3 nucleotide sequence: TGTGCCAGTAGTAAGGGGGGGGCAACTAATGAAAAACTGTTTTTT. Translated: CASSKGGATNEKLFF. The rearrangement uses TRBV19 and TRBJ1-4, with D maybe TRBD1 (6 bases). Germline CDR1 reads LNHDA; CDR2 reads SQIVND (reference sequence). This CDR3 has 15 amino acids. Trimming took off 4 bases at V and 0 bases at J, with 9 bases between the two ends.